A selection of T cell receptor beta chains follows, all from one sample in a study of blood T cell repertoires in COVID-19. Sequencing used immunoSEQ multiplex PCR; TCRdb keeps in-frame clones, though not all of them. The repertoire consists of over 120,000 clones, with about 92% occurring once and the leading ten covering around 1.5%. Material for sequencing was peripheral blood. Source of these receptors: a human donor in a cohort sampled during active COVID-19. The CDR3 runs from the conserved cysteine through the conserved F or W. The D gene is left open where the match is weak. Not all rows give a size; the values are once, few, many and, for expanded clones, a class.

v_gene	abundance	d_gene	j_gene	CDR3nt	CDR3aa
TRBV6-2/TRBV6-3	.	.	TRBJ1-5	TGTGCCAGCAGTTTAAGGGAGCAGCCCCAGCATTTT	CASSLREQPQHF
TRBV5-4	few	.	TRBJ2-1	TGTGCCAGCAGCTTGGCCCAGGGGCCGGGCTACAATGAGCAGTTCTTC	CASSLAQGPGYNEQFF
TRBV6-5	once	TRBD1	TRBJ1-5	TGTGCCAGCAGCGAGGGACAGGGGCACAATCAGCCCCAGCATTTT	CASSEGQGHNQPQHF
TRBV29-1	.	.	TRBJ1-1	TGCAGCGTTCGGCAGGGAAGGAACACTGAAGCTTTCTTT	CSVRQGRNTEAFF
TRBV19	.	TRBD2	TRBJ2-3	TGTGCCAGTAGTATCCGAACTAGCGGGGGGACCTTCAGCACAGATACGCAGTATTTT	CASSIRTSGGTFSTDTQYF
TRBV7-3	once	.	TRBJ2-1	TGTGCCAGCAGCCCAGGACAGTACAATGAGCAGTTCTTC	CASSPGQYNEQFF
TRBV18	.	.	TRBJ2-1	TGTGCCAGCTCACCACTAGGAGCTGGGAGCTCCTACAATGAGCAGTTCTTC	CASSPLGAGSSYNEQFF
TRBV7-6	once	.	TRBJ1-1	TGTGCCAGCAGCACCACAGAGAACACTGAAGCTTTCTTT	CASSTTENTEAFF
TRBV6-5	once	.	TRBJ1-5	TGTGCCAGCAGTTATCAGGATAGCAATCAGCCCCAGCATTTT	CASSYQDSNQPQHF
TRBV27	.	TRBD1	TRBJ1-2	TGTGCCAGCAGTACGCACCCGGGACAGGCAGGATATGGCTACACCTTC	CASSTHPGQAGYGYTF
TRBV4-1	.	TRBD1	TRBJ1-3	TGCGCCAGCAGCCAAAAAGGGACAGCTGGAAACACCATATATTTT	CASSQKGTAGNTIYF
TRBV25-1	.	TRBD1	TRBJ2-7	TGTGCCAGCAGTGTCGGACAGGGGGCTTCCTACGAGCAGTACTTC	CASSVGQGASYEQYF
TRBV5-5	.	TRBD1	TRBJ1-1	TGTGCCAGCAGCTCCGAACAGGGGGCGTTAACTGAAGCTTTCTTT	CASSSEQGALTEAFF
TRBV11-2	.	TRBD2	TRBJ2-7	TGTGCCAGCAGCCCCTGGATTGGGACTAGCGGCTACGAGCAGTACTTC	CASSPWIGTSGYEQYF
TRBV6-2/TRBV6-3	.	.	TRBJ1-1	TGTGCCAGCAGTTACCCGGGGTATCCTGAAGCTTTCTTT	CASSYPGYPEAFF
TRBV12-3/TRBV12-4	.	.	TRBJ1-4	TGTGCCAGCGTTTTGGGAGCTAATGAAAAACTGTTTTTT	CASVLGANEKLFF
TRBV7-2	.	TRBD1	TRBJ2-5	TGTGCCAGCAGCGTCACAGGGGGCAATTGGGAGACCCAGTACTTC	CASSVTGGNWETQYF
TRBV21-1	.	.	TRBJ1-5	TGTGCCAGCAGCGCACAGAATAGCAATCAGCCCCAGCATTTT	CASSAQNSNQPQHF
TRBV28	.	.	TRBJ1-3	TGTGCCAGCAGTTCCCCACAGGGCTACTCTGGAAACACCATATATTTT	CASSSPQGYSGNTIYF
TRBV7-8	.	.	TRBJ1-1	TGTGCCAGCAGCTTCTCGTCGAACACTGAAGCTTTCTTT	CASSFSSNTEAFF
TRBV14	.	TRBD1	TRBJ2-4	TGTGCCAGCAGCCGGGACAGGGGATTTAACATTCAGTACTTC	CASSRDRGFNIQYF
TRBV30	.	.	TRBJ1-4	TGTGCCTGGAGTCGAGAGTTTAATGAAAAACTGTTTTTT	CAWSREFNEKLFF
TRBV7-2	.	.	TRBJ2-7	TGTGCCAGCAGCTTTGGGGCCCGTTCCTACGAGCAGTACTTC	CASSFGARSYEQYF
TRBV4-1	.	.	TRBJ1-5	TGCGCCAGCAGCCAAGAAAGGGTTACAGGGCAGCCCCAGCATTTT	CASSQERVTGQPQHF
TRBV7-9	.	.	TRBJ2-6	TGTGCCAGCAGCGAAAGTTTAGGGGGTCCGGGGGCCAACGTCCTGACTTTC	CASSESLGGPGANVLTF
TRBV27	.	.	TRBJ1-2	TGTGCCAGCAGGGCCGACATCAGGGACTATGGCTACACCTTC	CASRADIRDYGYTF
TRBV11-2	.	TRBD1	TRBJ1-2	TGTGCCAGCAGCCAGGGTAGGGGGCTGGGCTATGGCTACACCTTC	CASSQGRGLGYGYTF
TRBV6-4	.	TRBD2	TRBJ2-2	TGTGCCAGCAGTCCTGGACTAGCGGGAAGGGGGGAGCTGTTTTTT	CASSPGLAGRGELFF
TRBV7-3	once	.	TRBJ1-1	TGTGCCAGCAGCTTACCGGGGGGGAACACTGAAGCTTTCTTT	CASSLPGGNTEAFF
TRBV5-4	.	.	TRBJ1-1	TGTGCCAGCAGGGCTGGACACATGAACACTGAAGCTTTCTTT	CASRAGHMNTEAFF
TRBV5-1	.	.	TRBJ2-5	TGCGCCAGCAGCTCGCGGTCGGGGGAGACCCAGTACTTC	CASSSRSGETQYF
TRBV3-1/TRBV3-2	.	TRBD1	TRBJ1-2	TGTGCCAGCAGCCAAGATACACAGGGGTATGGCTACACCTTC	CASSQDTQGYGYTF
TRBV5-4	.	TRBD2	TRBJ2-5	TGTGCCAGCAGCCCGGCGGCTAGCGGGCGCCAAGAGACCCAGTACTTC	CASSPAASGRQETQYF
TRBV4-2	.	TRBD1	TRBJ1-3	TGTGCCAGCAGCCAACAGGCCAGGACAGGGAACTCTGGAAACACCATATATTTT	CASSQQARTGNSGNTIYF
TRBV5-1	.	.	TRBJ1-1	TGCGCCAGCAGTTTTAACAGGGACGGGAACACTGAAGCTTTCTTT	CASSFNRDGNTEAFF
TRBV5-6	.	TRBD1	TRBJ2-7	TGTGCCAGCAGCTTGGTCCCGACAGGGGGAGAGCAGTACTTC	CASSLVPTGGEQYF
TRBV30	once	TRBD1	TRBJ1-5	TGTGCCTGGACTGGGACAGGGCCCGGTTATAGCAATCAGCCCCAGCATTTT	CAWTGTGPGYSNQPQHF
TRBV5-6	once	.	TRBJ1-2	TGTGCCAGCAGCCGACAGAGGAACTATGGCTACACCTTC	CASSRQRNYGYTF
TRBV5-1	once	TRBD1	TRBJ2-3	TGCGCCAGCAGCCAGGACAGGCCGGGCACAGATACGCAGTATTTT	CASSQDRPGTDTQYF
TRBV10-3	.	.	TRBJ2-7	TGTGCCATCAGTGGAGCCGGGACTTCCTCCTACGAGCAGTACTTC	CAISGAGTSSYEQYF
TRBV29-1	once	.	TRBJ2-3	TGCAGCGTTGAAGGGCAGGGATACACAGATACGCAGTATTTT	CSVEGQGYTDTQYF
TRBV6-2/TRBV6-3	few	.	TRBJ1-5	TGTGCCAGCAGTTACTATCGGAGTTTAAGCAATCAGCCCCAGCATTTT	CASSYYRSLSNQPQHF
TRBV5-1	.	TRBD2	TRBJ2-7	TGCGCCAGCAGCTGGCAGTCTAGCGGGGGCTACGAGCAGTACTTC	CASSWQSSGGYEQYF
TRBV25-1	.	TRBD1	TRBJ1-1	TGTGCCAGCAGTGACCTAGACAGGGAGACTGAAGCTTTCTTT	CASSDLDRETEAFF
TRBV3-1/TRBV3-2	.	TRBD1	TRBJ1-1	TGTGCCAGCAGCAGTACAGGGGCTGAAGCTTTCTTT	CASSSTGAEAFF
TRBV5-1	.	TRBD2	TRBJ2-3	TGCGCCACCAGAAGAGAACCACTAGCGGGGGGCAGAGATACGCAGTATTTT	CATRREPLAGGRDTQYF
TRBV6-2/TRBV6-3	.	TRBD2	TRBJ2-1	TGTGCCAGCAGTAACCTAGCGGGGACAAACAATGAGCAGTTCTTC	CASSNLAGTNNEQFF
TRBV4-2	.	.	TRBJ2-1	TGTGCCAGCAGCCAAGATCGGGCGGGTTTCTACAATGAGCAGTTCTTC	CASSQDRAGFYNEQFF
TRBV9	.	TRBD1	TRBJ2-1	TGTGCCAGCAGCGTGGACTCCGGGACAGCCAGTAAAAATGAGCAGTTCTTC	CASSVDSGTASKNEQFF
TRBV6-1	.	.	TRBJ1-1	TGTGCCAGCAGTGAAATGGGCCAGAACACTGAAGCTTTCTTT	CASSEMGQNTEAFF
TRBV5-1	.	TRBD1	TRBJ1-1	TGCGCCAGCAGCCAGACACCCACAGGGGTAGCTTTCTTT	CASSQTPTGVAFF
TRBV5-1	.	.	TRBJ2-3	TGCGCCAGCAGCCCGGAAGGCGGGGGGACAGCAGATACGCAGTATTTT	CASSPEGGGTADTQYF
TRBV5-1	.	TRBD1	TRBJ2-1	TGCGCCAGCAGCTTGGCTCGGCAGGGGGTCAATGAGCAGTTCTTC	CASSLARQGVNEQFF
TRBV19	.	TRBD2	TRBJ2-5	TGTGCCAGTAGTATCGGAGTAGCGGGGGGTTCGAGAGAGACCCAGTACTTC	CASSIGVAGGSRETQYF
TRBV5-1	.	.	TRBJ2-7	TGCGCCAGCAGCTCACAACCCGGGACCTACGAGCAGTACTTC	CASSSQPGTYEQYF